This TCR beta chain was captured in a study of blood T cell repertoires in COVID-19. Across the study: The study drew acute and convalescent COVID-19 samples from the United States, Italy and Spain. T cells, B-cell-depleted T cells, or PBMCs supplied cDNA or gDNA.

Germline CDR1 MNHEY, CDR2 SVGAGI. V lost 7 bases and J 7 bases, leaving 5 bases between the germline ends. This CDR3 spans 10 amino acids. Method: immunoSEQ multiplex PCR; TCRdb's copy keeps in-frame clones and lacks some. The sample has around 99,000 clones; approximately 80% are singletons. J is TRBJ2-1 and V is TRBV6-5; D is perhaps TRBD1 (5 bases). This receptor was identified in a man between 65 and 79 years old with acute or convalescent COVID-19. The specimen sequenced was peripheral blood. CDR3 nucleotide sequence: TGTGCCAGCAACAGGAATGAGCAGTTCTTC. It encodes CASNRNEQFF.